Below are 11 T cell receptor beta chains sequenced from a single sample in a study of PD-L1 blockade in urothelial cancer. Noted time point: pretreatment peripheral blood. The method was immunoSEQ multiplex PCR; TCRdb's version includes in-frame clones alone and lacks a portion of them. The sample carries roughly 45,000 clones, 75% to 85% recorded once. The sequencing here drew on PBMCs, taken around atezolizumab (anti-PD-L1) treatment. The receptors shown here come from a man between 60 and 75 years old with urothelial cancer.

There are a few counts of this clone. The J gene is TRBJ2-1, the V gene TRBV10-3, with 13 bases lining up with TRBD2. The CDR3 length is 17 residues. The trim removed 2 bases at V and 7 bases at J, leaving 8 bases unmatched. In germline, CDR1 is ENHRY, CDR2 SYGVKD. The CDR3 DNA follows: TGTGCCATCAGTGAGATACTAGCGGGAGGGCCACGAAATGAGCAGTTCTTC. It is translated as CAISEILAGGPRNEQFF.

The rearrangement joins TRBV6-1 to TRBJ2-7, with D perhaps TRBD1 (5 bases). The CDR3 covers 14 residues. The V end lost 3 bases, the J end lost 3 bases, and 12 bases lay between the germline ends. Germline CDR1 and CDR2: MNHNS and SASEGT. The CDR3 region has the DNA TGTGCCAGCAGTGAGACAGTTACCATCTACGAGCAGTACTTC. Protein product: CASSETVTIYEQYF.

The chain recombines TRBV27 with TRBJ2-5; D is perhaps TRBD2 (5 bases). Near its end, the DNA agrees better with TRBJ2-7, so the J call may be wrong. The CDR3 has 15 amino acids. The germline gives CDR1 MNHEY, CDR2 SMNVEV (reference sequence). The CDR3 is CASSLQPGSLYEQYF. The CDR3 region has the DNA TGTGCCAGCAGTTTACAGCCGGGGAGCCTGTACGAGCAGTACTTC.

The chain employs TRBV15 and TRBJ1-5; D may be TRBD1 (5 bases). V lost 1 base and J 9 bases, leaving 16 bases between the germline ends. The CDR3 has 15 residues. CDR1 is LNHNV and CDR2 is YYDKDF in the germline V gene (reference sequence). The CDR3 nucleotides read TGTGCCACCAGCAGAGCGGGGGGAGCCTTCCTGCCCCAGCATTTT. Translation: CATSRAGGAFLPQHF.

The rearrangement uses TRBV5-1 and TRBJ2-7; TRBD1 matches 8 bases. Unmatched junction bases numbered 5, after V lost 0 bases and J lost 6 bases. The CDR3 sequence is 14 residues long. The germline gives CDR1 SGHRS, CDR2 YFSETQ. CDR3 protein: CASSLGDRGSEQYF. CDR3 in DNA: TGCGCCAGCAGCTTGGGCGACAGGGGCTCCGAGCAGTACTTC.

The chain carries TRBV7-2 and TRBJ1-2; the match to TRBD1 covers 8 bases. After removal of 1 base from V and 5 bases from J, the junction contained 9 bases not matched to a gene. This CDR3 spans 16 amino acids. Germline values: CDR1 SGHTA, CDR2 FQGNSA. CDR3 bases: TGTGCCAGCAGCTTAGGCCTCGGAGGGACAGGTTATGGCTACACCTTC. This encodes CASSLGLGGTGYGYTF.

The V and J genes are TRBV5-1 and TRBJ1-5; D remains ambiguous. V was pared by 2 bases and J by 5 bases, with 11 bases between. CDR3 length equals 14 residues. The V gene's germline CDR1 is SGHRS and CDR2 YFSETQ. The CDR3 protein is CASSLQPGDQPQHF. The DNA of the CDR3 is TGCGCCAGCAGCTTACAGCCAGGCGATCAGCCCCAGCATTTT.

V usage is TRBV4-3 and J usage is TRBJ2-1, with D possibly matching TRBD1 (6 bases). This CDR3 is 15 amino acids long. Trimming cost V 0 bases and J 12 bases, with 18 bases left between them. Germline V gives CDR1 LGHNA, CDR2 YSLEER. The chain's CDR3 is CASSQEDSGYGGQFF. CDR3 bases: TGCGCCAGCAGCCAAGAGGACAGTGGGTACGGAGGGCAGTTCTTC.

V and J are TRBV28 and TRBJ1-5, with 7 bases aligning to TRBD1. This CDR3 spans 15 amino acids. Trimming at V came to 8 bases and at J to 3 bases, leaving 10 bases not matched to a gene. Germline V gene lookup returns CDR1 MDHEN and CDR2 SYDVKM. The CDR3 reads CASRQETGINQPQHF. DNA for the CDR3: TGTGCCAGCCGTCAGGAGACAGGGATCAATCAGCCCCAGCATTTT.

This chain links TRBV7-2 with TRBJ1-2; 10 nucleotides agree with TRBD1. The CDR3 is 15 amino acids. From germline, CDR1 is SGHTA and CDR2 FQGNSA. Trimming cost V 5 bases and J 3 bases; bases outside gene matches: 6. CDR3 in amino acids: CASSTRTGGDYGYTF. The CDR3 DNA reads as TGTGCCAGCAGCACTCGGACAGGGGGGGACTATGGCTACACCTTC.

In the case of this clone: The junction differs from germline at one of its ends, possibly a read error. The rearrangement uses TRBV7-7 and TRBJ2-3; possibly TRBD2 for D (5 bases). The CDR3 sequence is 14 residues long. Germline CDR1 SSHAT, CDR2 FNYEAQ (reference sequence). The CDR3 bases are TGTGCTAGCAGCTTAAGTCCCGGGGCAGATACGCAGTATTTT. Its protein is CASSLSPGADTQYF.